These 10 T cell receptor beta chains were all obtained from the same sample, sequenced in a study of T-cell reconstitution after alpha-beta-depleted transplantation in children. Unique molecular identifiers were incorporated during preparation of the TCRbeta library. TCRdb called the PCR reads again in MiXCR, with one record for every CDR3 protein. The sample has approximately 220,000 distinct CDR3 sequences, over 15% seen once; the top ten hold 35% to 50%. The source material was PBMCs, mostly from graft donor cells, sampled 360 days after TCRalphabeta/CD19-depleted stem cell transplant. The receptors stem from a male patient aged 2-15 years who had a stem cell transplant for acute lymphoblastic leukemia, so the T cells may come from the graft donor.

This sequence joins TRBV24-1 and TRBJ2-1; D is possibly TRBD1 (6 bases). Germline loops: CDR1 KGHDR, CDR2 SFDVKD. V shed 4 bases and J shed 5 bases, with 8 bases lying between them. The CDR3 loop spans 13 amino acids. The CDR3 sequence: CATSDRQDNEQFF. As DNA, the CDR3 is TGTGCCACCAGTGACAGACAGGACAATGAGCAGTTCTTC.

The V and J genes are TRBV7-2 and TRBJ2-1; D unclear. Trimming pared 1 base from V and 6 bases from J, leaving 16 bases between. Germline values: CDR1 SGHTA, CDR2 FQGNSA. This CDR3 comprises 16 residues. This CDR3 is CASSLGRRWLVNEQFF. The CDR3 region has the DNA TGTGCCAGCAGCTTAGGTCGCAGGTGGTTGGTCAATGAGCAGTTCTTC.

This clonotype was seen a few times. The gene calls are TRBV5-1 and TRBJ1-2; 8 nucleotides align to TRBD1. V was pared by 0 bases and J by 1 base, with 5 bases of the junction left unmatched. CDR3 length: 16 amino acids. Germline V gene sequence: CDR1 SGHRS, CDR2 YFSETQ. The CDR3 bases are TGCGCCAGCAGCTTGGCAATCGACAGGGGTAACTATGGCTACACCTTC. Protein: CASSLAIDRGNYGYTF.

The chain recombines TRBV10-3 with TRBJ2-6; TRBD2 aligns across 7 bases. The CDR3 is made up of 16 amino acids. V shed 3 bases and J 0 bases; nucleotides not matched to a gene: 2. CDR1 and CDR2 (germline): ENHRY, SYGVKD. The CDR3 coding sequence is TGTGCCATCAGTGATCGGGGGGACTCTGGGGCCAACGTCCTGACTTTC. Translation gives CAISDRGDSGANVLTF.

Notes on this clonotype: With a much larger clone just one base away, this may be a read error. This chain joins TRBV12-3 or TRBV12-4 and TRBJ2-1; D perhaps matches TRBD2 (6 bases). The V end lost 10 bases, the J end lost 7 bases, and 11 bases lay between the germline ends. This CDR3 is 11 amino acids long. The CDR3 region has the DNA TGTGCCAACAGCCGGGGGAATGAGCAGTTCTTC. This translates into CANSRGNEQFF.

This clonotype was detected a few times. This chain connects TRBV12-3 or TRBV12-4 to TRBJ2-7, with 7 bases identical to TRBD1. This CDR3 is built from 14 residues. The V gene end was trimmed by 6 bases and the J gene end by 0 bases; junction bases not matched to a gene: 5. CDR3 nucleotide sequence: TGTGCCAGCAGCATCGACAGGGACTCCTACGAGCAGTACTTC. It codes for CASSIDRDSYEQYF.

This clonotype came up a few times. This chain links TRBV18 with TRBJ2-3, with D possibly TRBD2 on 6 matching bases. This CDR3 spans 19 amino acids. Trimming took 2 bases from V and 7 from J, leaving 28 bases between them. CDR1 is KGHSH, CDR2 LQKENI, per germline. This chain's CDR3 is CASSPETGLSGGKGNTQYF. The CDR3 region has the DNA TGTGCCAGCTCACCAGAGACCGGACTATCTGGAGGCAAAGGGAATACGCAGTATTTT.

The chain recombines TRBV7-8 with TRBJ1-5; D gene unclear. CDR3 size: 13 residues. Germline V lookup: CDR1 SGHVS, CDR2 FQNEAQ. V was trimmed by 0 bases and J by 10 bases, leaving 10 bases between them. The CDR3 here is CASSLAALTPQHF. The CDR3 nucleotides are TGTGCCAGCAGCTTAGCGGCCCTCACACCCCAGCATTTT.

The genes are TRBV7-8 and TRBJ2-3; D unclear. CDR3 size: 15 residues. CDR1 is SGHVS and CDR2 is FQNEAQ in the germline V gene. The germline V and J ends were trimmed by 5 bases and 6 bases, with 18 bases remaining between them. Here the CDR3 DNA reads TGTGCCAGCAGCCCGGCTGGCCAGCCCGGGGATACGCAGTATTTT. This translates into CASSPAGQPGDTQYF.

The chain links TRBV5-1 to TRBJ2-3; 9 bases are shared with TRBD2. V was pared by 2 bases and J by 2 bases, with 6 bases of the junction left unmatched. The germline V gene encodes CDR1 SGHRS and CDR2 YFSETQ. This CDR3 comprises 16 residues. The CDR3 loop is CASSFQSGGFTDTQYF. Here the CDR3 DNA reads TGCGCCAGCAGCTTTCAGAGCGGGGGGTTCACAGATACGCAGTATTTT.